The subject of this entry is one TCR beta chain. The beta constant-region primer was an equimolar mix of two oligonucleotides covering TRBC1 and TRBC2. TCRdb re-called the UMI-ligation and nested PCR reads with MiXCR, one entry per CDR3 protein. Altogether about 150,000 distinct CDR3 sequences are present, more than 15% being singletons, with the ten largest covering about 0.14%. This CDR3 contains 16 residues. Trimming took 6 bases from V and 1 from J; bases not matched to a gene: 9. Germline values: CDR1 SGHTA, CDR2 FQGNSA. The data derive from a study of naive and memory T cell subsets. The source of this sequence is a human donor in good health. Source material: naive CD4+ T cells from blood. V is TRBV7-2 and J is TRBJ2-7; 10 nucleotides match TRBD2. Here the CDR3 DNA reads TGTGCCAGCAGATCTATCGGACTAGCGGAGTCCTACGAGCAGTACTTC. Amino acids: CASRSIGLAESYEQYF.